This T cell receptor (beta chain) was sequenced in a study of T-cell memory formation after mild COVID-19. General study findings and limits: A balance of CD4 and CD8 characterized clones contracting day 15 to 85, whereas later expanders leaned CD4+. Memory from before infection featured some responding clones, which suggests cross-reactive memory joined.

5'RACE with constant-segment primers yielded barcoded, UMI-tagged TCR alpha and TCR beta cDNA libraries. TCRdb reprocessed the 5' RACE reads via MiXCR and lists one record per CDR3 protein. The table records over 500,000 distinct CDR3 sequences, 15% to 20% of them present only once. The CDR3 spans 15 residues. In germline, CDR1 is ENHRY, CDR2 SYGVKD. Trimming at V came to 3 bases and at J to 0 bases, leaving 5 bases not matched to a gene. This clonotype turned up a few times. Its target is not known. Sequencing was done on a sample of PBMCs or a T cell subset sorted from them (not recorded which). This TCR derives from an adult woman who had mild COVID-19 (a few samples of this study predate the infection). Cell type and time point are not known. This chain connects TRBV10-3 to TRBJ2-7; TRBD2 aligns across 7 bases. CDR3 sequence reads: CAISDPTSHSYEQYF. In DNA form, the CDR3 reads TGTGCCATCAGTGACCCGACTAGCCACTCCTACGAGCAGTACTTC.